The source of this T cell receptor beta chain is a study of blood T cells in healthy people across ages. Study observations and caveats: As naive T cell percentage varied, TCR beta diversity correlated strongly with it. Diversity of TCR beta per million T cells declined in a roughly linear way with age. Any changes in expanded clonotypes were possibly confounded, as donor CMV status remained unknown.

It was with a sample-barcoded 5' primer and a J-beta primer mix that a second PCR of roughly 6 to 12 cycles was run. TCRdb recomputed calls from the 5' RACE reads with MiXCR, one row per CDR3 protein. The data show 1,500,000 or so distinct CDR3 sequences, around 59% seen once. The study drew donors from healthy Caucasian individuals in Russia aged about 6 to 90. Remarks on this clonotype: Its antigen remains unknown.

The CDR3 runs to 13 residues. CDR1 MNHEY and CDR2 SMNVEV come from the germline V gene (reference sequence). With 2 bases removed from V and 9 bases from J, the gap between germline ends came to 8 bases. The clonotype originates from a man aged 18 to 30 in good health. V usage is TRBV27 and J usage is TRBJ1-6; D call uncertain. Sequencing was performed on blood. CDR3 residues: CASSLGPLSPLHF. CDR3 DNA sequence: TGTGCCAGCAGTTTAGGGCCCCTTTCACCCCTCCACTTT.